This T cell receptor beta chain appears in the sequencing data of a study of T-cell reconstitution after alpha-beta-depleted transplantation in children. The CDR3 runs 15 residues. Trimming pared 5 bases from V and 5 bases from J, leaving 19 bases between. CDR1 is SGHTA and CDR2 is FQGNSA in the germline V gene. As it was prepared, the TCRbeta library received unique molecular identifiers. TCRdb processed the PCR reads anew with MiXCR; each CDR3 protein has one entry. The sample carries 350,000 to 400,000 distinct CDR3 sequences, about 20% recorded once. The clonotype was recovered from a human donor who donated a stem cell graft to a child with acute myeloid leukemia. V and J are TRBV7-2 and TRBJ2-7; D is perhaps TRBD1 (5 bases). Sequencing was performed on PBMCs from the stem cell graft donor, taken from the stem cell graft. As DNA, the CDR3 is TGTGCCAGCAGCCATGGCCGGTCAAGGGGTCACGAGCAGTACTTC. This encodes CASSHGRSRGHEQYF.